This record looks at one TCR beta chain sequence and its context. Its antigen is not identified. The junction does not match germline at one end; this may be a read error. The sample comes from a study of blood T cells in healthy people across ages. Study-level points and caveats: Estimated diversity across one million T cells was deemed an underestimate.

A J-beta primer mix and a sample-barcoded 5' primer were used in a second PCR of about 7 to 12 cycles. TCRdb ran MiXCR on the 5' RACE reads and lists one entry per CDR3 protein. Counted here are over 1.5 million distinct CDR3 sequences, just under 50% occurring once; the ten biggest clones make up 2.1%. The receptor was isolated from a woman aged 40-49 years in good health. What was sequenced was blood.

CDR3 DNA sequence: TGTGCCAGCAGCCAAGATAGGATAATAGCGGGGGGGCTAGAGACCCAATACTTC. Residues: CASSQDRIIAGGLETQYF. The V gene is TRBV4-2, the J gene TRBJ2-5; TRBD2 matches 11 bases. Looked up from germline, CDR1 is LGHNA and CDR2 is YNFKEQ. This CDR3 contains 18 residues.